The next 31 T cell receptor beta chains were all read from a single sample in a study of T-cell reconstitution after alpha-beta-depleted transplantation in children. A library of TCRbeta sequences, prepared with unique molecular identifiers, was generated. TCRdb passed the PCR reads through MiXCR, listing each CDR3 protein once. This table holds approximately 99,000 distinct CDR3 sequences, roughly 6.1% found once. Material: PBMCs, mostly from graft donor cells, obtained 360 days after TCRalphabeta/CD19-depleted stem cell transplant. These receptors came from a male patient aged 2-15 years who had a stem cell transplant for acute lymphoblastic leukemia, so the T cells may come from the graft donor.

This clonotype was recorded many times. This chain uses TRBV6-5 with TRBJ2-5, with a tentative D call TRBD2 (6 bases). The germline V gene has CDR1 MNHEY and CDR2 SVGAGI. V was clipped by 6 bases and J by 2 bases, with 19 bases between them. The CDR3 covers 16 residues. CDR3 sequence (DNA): TGTGCCAGCAGCCCCCGGGAAGGGAGGATTCAAGAGACCCAGTACTTC. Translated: CASSPREGRIQETQYF.

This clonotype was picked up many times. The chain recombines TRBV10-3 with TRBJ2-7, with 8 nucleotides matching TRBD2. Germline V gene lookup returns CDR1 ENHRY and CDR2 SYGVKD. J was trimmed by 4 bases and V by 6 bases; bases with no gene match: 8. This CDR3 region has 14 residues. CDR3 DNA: TGTGCCATCAGCGACCCTAGCGGGCTTTACGAGCAGTACTTC. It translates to CAISDPSGLYEQYF.

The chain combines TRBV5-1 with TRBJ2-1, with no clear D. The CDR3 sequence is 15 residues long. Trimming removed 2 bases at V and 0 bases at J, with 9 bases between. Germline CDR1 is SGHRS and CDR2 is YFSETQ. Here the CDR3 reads CASSLMGNSYNEQFF. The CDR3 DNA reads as TGCGCCAGCAGCTTAATGGGGAACTCCTACAATGAGCAGTTCTTC.

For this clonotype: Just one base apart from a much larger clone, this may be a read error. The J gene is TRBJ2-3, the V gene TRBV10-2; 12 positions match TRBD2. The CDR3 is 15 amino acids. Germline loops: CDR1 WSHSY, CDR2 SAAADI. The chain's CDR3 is CASTSGGSYTDTPYF. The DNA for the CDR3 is TGCGCCAGTACTAGCGGGGGGTCCTACACAGATACGCCGTATTTT.

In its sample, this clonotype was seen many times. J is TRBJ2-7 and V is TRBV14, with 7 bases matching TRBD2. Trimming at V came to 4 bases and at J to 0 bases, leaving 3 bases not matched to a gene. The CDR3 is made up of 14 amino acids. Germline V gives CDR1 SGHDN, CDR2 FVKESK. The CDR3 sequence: CASSPRGSSYEQYF. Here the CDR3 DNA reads TGTGCCAGCAGCCCGCGCGGGAGCTCCTACGAGCAGTACTTC.

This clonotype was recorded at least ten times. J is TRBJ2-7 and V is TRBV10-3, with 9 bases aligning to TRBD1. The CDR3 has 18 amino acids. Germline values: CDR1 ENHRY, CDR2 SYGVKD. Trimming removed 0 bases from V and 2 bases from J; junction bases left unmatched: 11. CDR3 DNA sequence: TGTGCCATCAGTGAGTCGAGTAAGCTGGACAGGGGAACCTACGAGCAGTACTTC. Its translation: CAISESSKLDRGTYEQYF.

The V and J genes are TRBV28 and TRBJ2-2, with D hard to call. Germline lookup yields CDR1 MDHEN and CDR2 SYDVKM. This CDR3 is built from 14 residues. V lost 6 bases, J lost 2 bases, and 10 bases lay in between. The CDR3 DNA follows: TGTGCCAGCAGCATGACGGGCAACACCGGGGAGCTGTTTTTT. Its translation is CASSMTGNTGELFF.

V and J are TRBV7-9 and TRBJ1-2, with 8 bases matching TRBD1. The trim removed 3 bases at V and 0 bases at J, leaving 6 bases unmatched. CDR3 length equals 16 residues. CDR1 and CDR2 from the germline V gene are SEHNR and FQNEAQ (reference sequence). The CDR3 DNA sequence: TGTGCCAGCAGCTTCCCAGGGGGCCACTCTAACTATGGCTACACCTTC. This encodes CASSFPGGHSNYGYTF.

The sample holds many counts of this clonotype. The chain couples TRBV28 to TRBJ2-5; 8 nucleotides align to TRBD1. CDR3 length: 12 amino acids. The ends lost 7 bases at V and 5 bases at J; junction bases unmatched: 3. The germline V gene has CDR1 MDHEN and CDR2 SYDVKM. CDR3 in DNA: TGTGCCAGCACCAGGGGGCTGGAGACCCAGTACTTC. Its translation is CASTRGLETQYF.

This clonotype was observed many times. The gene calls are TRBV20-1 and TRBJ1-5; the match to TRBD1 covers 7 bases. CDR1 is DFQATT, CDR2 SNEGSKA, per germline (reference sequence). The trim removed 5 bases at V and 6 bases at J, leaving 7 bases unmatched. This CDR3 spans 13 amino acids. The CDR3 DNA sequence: TGCAGTGCTTCCTCAGGGGGGCCTCAGCCCCAGCATTTT. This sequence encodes CSASSGGPQPQHF.

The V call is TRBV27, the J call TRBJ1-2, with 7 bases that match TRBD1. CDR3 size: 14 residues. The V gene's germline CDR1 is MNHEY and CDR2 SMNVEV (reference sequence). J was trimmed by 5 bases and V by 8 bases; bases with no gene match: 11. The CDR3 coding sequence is TGTGCCAGCGGGGTCTCCAGGGGGGGGTATGGCTACACCTTC. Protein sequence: CASGVSRGGYGYTF.

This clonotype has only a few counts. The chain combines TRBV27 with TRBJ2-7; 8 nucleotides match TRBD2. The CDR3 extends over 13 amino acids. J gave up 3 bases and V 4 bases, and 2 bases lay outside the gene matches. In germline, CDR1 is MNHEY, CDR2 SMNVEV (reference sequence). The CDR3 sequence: CASSYTSGYEQYF. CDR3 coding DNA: TGTGCCAGCAGTTACACTAGCGGCTACGAGCAGTACTTC.

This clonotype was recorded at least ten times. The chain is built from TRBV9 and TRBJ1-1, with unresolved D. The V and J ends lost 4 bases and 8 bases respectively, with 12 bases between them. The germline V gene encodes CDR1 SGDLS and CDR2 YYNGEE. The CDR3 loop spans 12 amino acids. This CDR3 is CASSPWSGEAFF. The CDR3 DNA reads TGTGCCAGCAGCCCCTGGTCCGGAGAAGCTTTCTTT.

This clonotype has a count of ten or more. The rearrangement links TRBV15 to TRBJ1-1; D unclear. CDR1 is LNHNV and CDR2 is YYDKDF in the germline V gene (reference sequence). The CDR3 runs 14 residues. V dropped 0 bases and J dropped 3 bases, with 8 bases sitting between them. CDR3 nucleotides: TGTGCCACCAGCAGAGATCGGCGGGACACTGAAGCTTTCTTT. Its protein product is CATSRDRRDTEAFF.

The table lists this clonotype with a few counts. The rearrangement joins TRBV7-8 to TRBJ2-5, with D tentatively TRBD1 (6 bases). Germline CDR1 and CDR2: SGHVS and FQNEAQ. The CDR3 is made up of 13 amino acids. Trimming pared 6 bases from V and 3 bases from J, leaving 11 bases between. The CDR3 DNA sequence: TGTGCCAGCAGACCAGGGGTAGAAGAGACCCAGTACTTC. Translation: CASRPGVEETQYF.

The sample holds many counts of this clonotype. As DNA, the CDR3 is TGTGCCAGCAGCCAAGGACTAAGGACTAGGAAAAACATTCAGTACTTC. Its protein product is CASSQGLRTRKNIQYF. The rearrangement links TRBV3-1 to TRBJ2-4; 7 nucleotides line up with TRBD2. CDR1 LGHDT and CDR2 YNNKEL come from the germline V gene (reference sequence). Trimming at V came to 1 base and at J to 4 bases, leaving 7 bases not matched to a gene. This CDR3 has 16 residues.

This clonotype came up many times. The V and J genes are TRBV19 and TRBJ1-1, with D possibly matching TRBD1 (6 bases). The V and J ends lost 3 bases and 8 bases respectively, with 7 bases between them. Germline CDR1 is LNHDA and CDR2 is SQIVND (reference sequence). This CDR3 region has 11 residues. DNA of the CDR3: TGTGCCAGTAGTATCGGGGGCGAAGCTTTCTTT. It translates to CASSIGGEAFF.

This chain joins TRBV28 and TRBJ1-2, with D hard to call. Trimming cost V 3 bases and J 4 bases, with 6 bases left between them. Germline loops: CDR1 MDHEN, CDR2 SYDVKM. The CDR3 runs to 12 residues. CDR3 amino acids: CASSFSLYGYTF. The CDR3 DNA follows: TGTGCCAGCAGTTTTAGCCTCTATGGCTACACCTTC.

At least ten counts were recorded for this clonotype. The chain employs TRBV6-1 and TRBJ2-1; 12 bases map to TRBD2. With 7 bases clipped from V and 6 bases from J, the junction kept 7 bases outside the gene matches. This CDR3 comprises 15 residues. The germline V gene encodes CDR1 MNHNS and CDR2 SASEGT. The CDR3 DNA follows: TGTGCCAGCACCCCGGGGACTAGCGGGTCCAATGAGCAGTTCTTC. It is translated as CASTPGTSGSNEQFF.

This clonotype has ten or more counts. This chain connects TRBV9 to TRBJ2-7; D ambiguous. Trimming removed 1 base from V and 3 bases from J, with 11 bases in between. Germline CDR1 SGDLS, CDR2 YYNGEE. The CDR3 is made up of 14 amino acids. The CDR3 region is CASSVYQDGYEQYF. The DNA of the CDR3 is TGTGCCAGCAGCGTATATCAGGACGGCTACGAGCAGTACTTC.

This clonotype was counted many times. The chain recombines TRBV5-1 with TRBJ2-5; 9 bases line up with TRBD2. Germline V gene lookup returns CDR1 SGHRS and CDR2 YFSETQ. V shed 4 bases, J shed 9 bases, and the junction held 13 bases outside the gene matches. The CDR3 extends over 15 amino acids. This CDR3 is CASSPAGGPHVPQYF. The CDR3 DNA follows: TGCGCCAGCAGCCCAGCGGGGGGCCCTCATGTGCCCCAGTACTTC.

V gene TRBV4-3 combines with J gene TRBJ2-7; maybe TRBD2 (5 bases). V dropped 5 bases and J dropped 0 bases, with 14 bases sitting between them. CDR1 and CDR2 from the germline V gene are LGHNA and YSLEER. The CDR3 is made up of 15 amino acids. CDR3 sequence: CASSSDFSGSYEQYF. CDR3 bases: TGCGCCAGCAGCTCGGACTTCTCGGGCTCCTACGAGCAGTACTTC.

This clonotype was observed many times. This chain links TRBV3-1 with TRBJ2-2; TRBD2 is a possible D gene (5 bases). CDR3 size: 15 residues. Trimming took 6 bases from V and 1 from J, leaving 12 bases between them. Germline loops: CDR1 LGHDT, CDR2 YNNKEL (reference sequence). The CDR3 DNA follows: TGTGCCAGCAGAGTGAGAGGGTGGAACACCGGGGAGCTGTTTTTT. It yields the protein CASRVRGWNTGELFF.

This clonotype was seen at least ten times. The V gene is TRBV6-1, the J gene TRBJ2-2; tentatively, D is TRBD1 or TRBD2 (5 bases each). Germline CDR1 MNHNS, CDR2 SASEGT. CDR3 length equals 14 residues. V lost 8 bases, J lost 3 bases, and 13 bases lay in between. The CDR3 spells CASRVGTDTGELFF. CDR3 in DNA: TGTGCCAGCCGAGTGGGGACGGACACCGGGGAGCTGTTTTTT.

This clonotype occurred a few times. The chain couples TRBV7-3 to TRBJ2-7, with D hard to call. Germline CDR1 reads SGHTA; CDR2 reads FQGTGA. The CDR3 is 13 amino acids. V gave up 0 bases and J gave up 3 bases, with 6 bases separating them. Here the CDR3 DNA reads TGTGCCAGCAGCTTAACGACGGGCTACGAGCAGTACTTC. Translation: CASSLTTGYEQYF. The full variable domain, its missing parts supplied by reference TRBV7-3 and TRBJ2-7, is GAGVSQTPSNKVTEKGKYVELRCDPISGHTALYWYRQSLGQGPEFLIYFQGTGAADDSGLPNDRFFAVRPEGSVSTLKIQRTERGDSAVYLCASSLTTGYEQYFGPGTRLTVT.

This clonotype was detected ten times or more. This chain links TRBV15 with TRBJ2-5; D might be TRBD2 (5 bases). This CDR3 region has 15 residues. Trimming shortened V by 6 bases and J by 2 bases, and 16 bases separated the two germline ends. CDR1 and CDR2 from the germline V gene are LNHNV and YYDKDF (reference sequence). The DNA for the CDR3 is TGTGCCACCAGTCCGGTCGGGGTTGAACAAGAGACCCAGTACTTC. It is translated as CATSPVGVEQETQYF.

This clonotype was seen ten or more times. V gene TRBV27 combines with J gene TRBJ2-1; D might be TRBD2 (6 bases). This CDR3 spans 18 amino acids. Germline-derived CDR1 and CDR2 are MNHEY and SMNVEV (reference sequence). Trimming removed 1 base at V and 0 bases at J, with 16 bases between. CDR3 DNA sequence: TGTGCCAGCAGTTTATTGGGTCTTGGGCGGGGCTCCTACAATGAGCAGTTCTTC. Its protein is CASSLLGLGRGSYNEQFF.

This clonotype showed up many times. For the CDR3, the DNA is TGTGCCAGCAGGTCCAGGGGAGGAAACACTGAAGCTTTCTTT. It yields the protein CASRSRGGNTEAFF. The chain combines TRBV6-2 or TRBV6-3 with TRBJ1-1, with a weak D call TRBD1 (6 bases). The CDR3 totals 14 residues. The V gene's germline CDR1 is MNHEY and CDR2 SVGEGT. V gave up 6 bases and J gave up 2 bases, with 13 bases separating them.

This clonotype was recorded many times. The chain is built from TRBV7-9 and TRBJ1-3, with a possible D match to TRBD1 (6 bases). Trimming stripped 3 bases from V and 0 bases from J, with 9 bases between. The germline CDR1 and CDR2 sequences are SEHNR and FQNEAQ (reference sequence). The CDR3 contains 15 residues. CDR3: CASSFTGSSGNTIYF. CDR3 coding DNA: TGTGCCAGCAGCTTTACAGGGAGCTCTGGAAACACCATATATTTT.

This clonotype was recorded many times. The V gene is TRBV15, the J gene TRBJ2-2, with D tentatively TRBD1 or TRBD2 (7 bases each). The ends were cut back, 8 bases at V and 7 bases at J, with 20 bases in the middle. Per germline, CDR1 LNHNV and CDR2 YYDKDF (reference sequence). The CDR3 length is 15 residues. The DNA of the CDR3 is TGTGCCACCGGGGGGGGACAGCCCCTCGTCGGGGAGCTGTTTTTT. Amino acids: CATGGGQPLVGELFF.

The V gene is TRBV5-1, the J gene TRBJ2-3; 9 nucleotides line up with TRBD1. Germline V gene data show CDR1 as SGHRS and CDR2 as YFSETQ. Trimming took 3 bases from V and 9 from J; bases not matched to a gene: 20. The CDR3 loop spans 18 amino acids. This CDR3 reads CASSSSPGQGPPGGTQYF. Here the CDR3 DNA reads TGCGCCAGCAGCTCATCACCGGGACAGGGCCCCCCAGGGGGAACGCAGTATTTT. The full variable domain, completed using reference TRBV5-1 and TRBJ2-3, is KAGVTQTPRYLIKTRGQQVTLSCSPISGHRSVSWYQQTPGQGLQFLFEYFSETQRNKGNFPGRFSGRQFSNSRSEMNVSTLELGDSALYLCASSSSPGQGPPGGTQYFGPGTRLTVL.